These 26 T cell receptor beta chains originate from one sample sequenced in a study of blood T cells in healthy people across ages (dated by TCRdb to the mid-2010s). Receptors were amplified or captured by 5' RACE. The sequencer was an Illumina HiSeq 2500. A second PCR of about 6 to 12 cycles was performed with a sample-barcoded 5' primer and a J-beta primer mix. Using fastp trimming at Q25 and MiXCR clonotype assembly, TCRdb reanalyzed the public sequencing data and kept in-frame beta chains. Rows are combined by CDR3 protein, so each entry shows the most common genes and DNA. This sample gives about 1,500,000 distinct CDR3 sequences in total; 42% of them show up just once. The ten biggest clones cover roughly 7.9% of the sample. Sequencing was carried out using blood. The source is a woman in her late teens or twenties in good health.

The chain carries TRBV5-1 and TRBJ2-7; tentatively, D is TRBD2 (7 bases). Germline V lookup: CDR1 SGHRS, CDR2 YFSETQ. V lost 4 bases and J lost 5, with 19 bases in between. There are 15 residues in the CDR3. The CDR3 DNA sequence: TGCGCCAGCAGCCTCGCCGGGGGGACAAGAGACGAGCAGTACTTC. Residues: CASSLAGGTRDEQYF.

This sequence joins TRBV3-1 and TRBJ2-3; 8 bases line up with TRBD2. V was clipped by 1 base and J by 0 bases; unmatched bases: 6. CDR1 is LGHDT, CDR2 YNNKEL, per germline (reference sequence). The CDR3 extends over 17 amino acids. This CDR3 is CASSQAKLAASTDTQYF. The CDR3 bases are TGTGCCAGCAGCCAAGCCAAACTAGCGGCGAGCACAGATACGCAGTATTTT.

The V gene is TRBV10-3, the J gene TRBJ1-5, with a tentative D call TRBD1 (6 bases). Trimming pared 3 bases from V and 8 bases from J, leaving 8 bases between. CDR3 length: 12 amino acids. Looked up from germline, CDR1 is ENHRY and CDR2 is SYGVKD. The CDR3 DNA reads as TGTGCCATCAGTGACCCAGGGGAGCCCCAGCATTTT. Translation gives CAISDPGEPQHF.

This clonotype showed up many times. This chain uses TRBV7-9 with TRBJ1-2; no reliable D call. Germline V gives CDR1 SEHNR, CDR2 FQNEAQ (reference sequence). The CDR3 is 14 residues long. Trimming removed 5 bases from V and 0 bases from J, with 10 bases in between. CDR3 amino acids: CASSPTDSNYGYTF. CDR3 DNA: TGTGCCAGCAGCCCTACCGACTCTAACTATGGCTACACCTTC.

V and J are TRBV5-1 and TRBJ1-6, with D perhaps matching TRBD1 (5 bases). Between the trimmed V and J ends, which lost 0 bases and 4 bases, there was a span of 11 bases. CDR3 size: 16 residues. In germline, CDR1 is SGHRS, CDR2 YFSETQ. The CDR3, as DNA: TGCGCCAGCAGCTTGGGATGGCAGGGATATAATTCACCCCTCCACTTT. This codes for CASSLGWQGYNSPLHF. Supplemented by reference TRBV5-1 and TRBJ1-6, the full variable domain reads KAGVTQTPRYLIKTRGQQVTLSCSPISGHRSVSWYQQTPGQGLQFLFEYFSETQRNKGNFPGRFSGRQFSNSRSEMNVSTLELGDSALYLCASSLGWQGYNSPLHFGNGTRLTVT.

A few counts support this clonotype. This chain connects TRBV13 to TRBJ2-7; the match to TRBD1 covers 7 bases. Unmatched junction bases numbered 20, after V lost 3 bases and J lost 0 bases. Germline CDR1 is PRHDT and CDR2 is FYEKMQ (reference sequence). CDR3 size: 20 residues. The CDR3 sequence: CASSFLASTAGTENSYEQYF. The CDR3 nucleotides are TGTGCCAGCAGCTTCCTGGCATCCACGGCCGGGACAGAGAACTCCTACGAGCAGTACTTC.

Only a few counts were recorded for this clonotype. The chain uses TRBV2 and TRBJ2-7; D not resolved. Germline assignment: CDR1 SNHLY and CDR2 FYNNEI. V was shortened by 7 bases and J by 0 bases, with 7 bases between the two germline ends. The CDR3 contains 12 residues. CDR3 in amino acids: CASIISSYEQYF. The CDR3 region has the DNA TGTGCCAGCATTATAAGCTCCTACGAGCAGTACTTC.

In this sample, this clonotype turned up a few times. As DNA, the CDR3 is TGTGCCAGCAGACCTCCTGGGACTAGCGGGGCGGGGACCCAGTACTTC. It specifies CASRPPGTSGAGTQYF. V usage is TRBV12-3 or TRBV12-4 and J usage is TRBJ2-5; 13 bases are a match to TRBD2. V was clipped by 6 bases and J by 7 bases; unmatched bases: 11. The CDR3 is made up of 16 amino acids.

The chain joins TRBV9 to TRBJ2-1, with D tentatively TRBD1 (5 bases). CDR3 length: 15 amino acids. Trimming removed 4 bases at V and 5 bases at J, with 16 bases between. Germline CDR1 is SGDLS and CDR2 is YYNGEE. CDR3 DNA: TGTGCCAGCAGCTCCCGGACACAGAGGCACAATGAGCAGTTCTTC. Protein sequence: CASSSRTQRHNEQFF.

The chain links TRBV20-1 to TRBJ1-2, with TRBD1 as a possible D gene (5 bases). V shed 3 bases and J shed 4 bases, with 18 bases lying between them. Looked up from germline, CDR1 is DFQATT and CDR2 is SNEGSKA (reference sequence). The length of the CDR3 is 15 residues. This CDR3 is CSASSGPDPGYGYTF. DNA of the CDR3: TGCAGTGCTAGCTCGGGGCCAGACCCTGGCTATGGCTACACCTTC.

Only a few counts were recorded for this clonotype. The chain links TRBV29-1 to TRBJ2-1; 8 nucleotides agree with TRBD1. J lost 5 bases, V lost 3 bases, and 6 bases had no gene match. Germline CDR1 and CDR2: SQVTM and ANQGSEA. This CDR3 is built from 14 residues. The CDR3 region is CSVDRQGLDNEQFF. CDR3 DNA: TGCAGCGTTGATAGACAGGGGTTGGACAATGAGCAGTTCTTC.

This clonotype was seen only a few times. The chain links TRBV27 to TRBJ2-3; 7 bases are a match to TRBD1. After removal of 4 bases from V and 0 bases from J, the junction contained 4 bases not matched to a gene. Germline-derived CDR1 and CDR2 are MNHEY and SMNVEV (reference sequence). The CDR3 loop spans 15 amino acids. CDR3 nucleotides: TGTGCCAGCAGTTCAGACAGGGTTAGCACAGATACGCAGTATTTT. Protein sequence: CASSSDRVSTDTQYF.

The chain has TRBV12-3 or TRBV12-4 and TRBJ2-1; TRBD2 matches 10 bases. The DNA end is a closer match to TRBJ2-7, so the J assignment may be wrong. The CDR3 runs 15 residues. The CDR3 region is CASSFSGGYYNEQYF. In DNA, the CDR3 is TGTGCCAGCAGTTTTAGCGGGGGGTACTACAATGAGCAGTACTTC.

This clonotype was seen a few times. V usage is TRBV5-1 and J usage is TRBJ1-1; no clear D gene. The CDR3 has 14 residues. Trimming took 5 bases from V and 1 from J, leaving 12 bases between them. CDR1 is SGHRS, CDR2 YFSETQ, per germline. The CDR3 DNA follows: TGCGCCAGCAGGGAAAGGATGACGAACACTGAAGCTTTCTTT. This translates into CASRERMTNTEAFF. The entire variable domain, with the rest obtained from reference TRBV5-1 and TRBJ1-1, is as follows: KAGVTQTPRYLIKTRGQQVTLSCSPISGHRSVSWYQQTPGQGLQFLFEYFSETQRNKGNFPGRFSGRQFSNSRSEMNVSTLELGDSALYLCASRERMTNTEAFFGQGTRLTVV.

The genes are TRBV11-2 and TRBJ1-1; perhaps TRBD1 as D (5 bases). V was shortened by 1 base and J by 5 bases, with 11 bases between the two germline ends. This CDR3 spans 14 amino acids. In germline, CDR1 is SGHAT, CDR2 FQNNGV. The CDR3 is CASSLGAGWTEAFF. CDR3 sequence (DNA): TGTGCCAGCAGCTTAGGGGCAGGGTGGACTGAAGCTTTCTTT.

The chain combines TRBV4-2 with TRBJ2-5, with D possibly matching TRBD2 (5 bases). The V end was cut by 4 bases, the J end by 13 bases, with 13 bases between. Looked up from germline, CDR1 is LGHNA and CDR2 is YNFKEQ. The CDR3 spans 11 residues. The CDR3 DNA follows: TGTGCCAGCAGCCGTGACGGGGAGCGGTACTTC. It codes for CASSRDGERYF.

Here the CDR3 DNA reads TGTGCCTGGAGTGTGGCCGGGGTGGGCACTGAAGCTTTCTTT. As protein: CAWSVAGVGTEAFF. The genes are TRBV30 and TRBJ1-1; no definite D call. The ends were cut back, 0 bases at V and 4 bases at J, with 12 bases in the middle. Germline CDR1 and CDR2: GTSNPN and SVGIG (reference sequence). There are 14 residues in the CDR3.

The rearrangement joins TRBV6-1 to TRBJ2-1, with D perhaps TRBD1 (7 bases). Deletions cut 8 bases from V and 4 bases from J, with 18 bases between. CDR3 length: 15 residues. Germline-derived CDR1 and CDR2 are MNHNS and SASEGT. The CDR3: CASLEGAGKYNEQFF. The CDR3 bases are TGTGCCAGCCTGGAGGGGGCGGGAAAATACAATGAGCAGTTCTTC.

This clonotype was found a few times. The chain joins TRBV24-1 to TRBJ2-3; no reliable D call. The V gene lost 4 bases and the J gene lost 1 base, with 11 bases spanning the gap. The CDR3 sequence is 15 residues long. Germline V gene sequence: CDR1 KGHDR, CDR2 SFDVKD. CDR3 DNA: TGTGCCACCAGTGACCGCAAACGGGGCACAGATACGCAGTATTTT. Its protein is CATSDRKRGTDTQYF.

This clonotype showed up just a few times. The genes are TRBV20-1 and TRBJ1-2; D gene uncertain. From germline, CDR1 is DFQATT and CDR2 SNEGSKA (reference sequence). V was cut by 4 bases and J by 4 bases, with 10 bases left in between. The CDR3 runs 12 residues. The CDR3 region is CSAIGVLYGYTF. The CDR3 DNA sequence: TGCAGTGCTATTGGGGTCCTCTATGGCTACACCTTC.

For the CDR3, the DNA is TGCAGTGGATCAGCGTCGGGATACGAGGAGCAGTACTTC. It codes for CSGSASGYEEQYF. V is TRBV20-1 and J is TRBJ2-1; possibly TRBD2 for D (5 bases). The J call may be faulty, since TRBJ2-7 better matches the DNA end. The CDR3 is 13 residues long. Germline V gene lookup returns CDR1 DFQATT and CDR2 SNEGSKA (reference sequence).

The chain couples TRBV5-1 to TRBJ1-1; 8 bases map to TRBD1. The length of the CDR3 is 14 residues. Germline assignment: CDR1 SGHRS and CDR2 YFSETQ. J was trimmed by 1 base and V by 5 bases; bases with no gene match: 4. The DNA for the CDR3 is TGCGCCAGCAGAACAGGGGGAGAGAACACTGAAGCTTTCTTT. It yields the protein CASRTGGENTEAFF.

The CDR3 protein is CASSFTPGQGYYEQYF. CDR3 nucleotide sequence: TGTGCCAGCAGTTTCACACCGGGACAGGGTTACTACGAGCAGTACTTC. J is TRBJ2-7 and V is TRBV27; 9 bases match TRBD1. The CDR3 loop spans 16 amino acids. V lost 3 bases to trimming and J lost 3 bases; unmatched junction nucleotides: 9. CDR1 and CDR2 (germline): MNHEY, SMNVEV (reference sequence).

This clonotype was observed a few times. This sequence joins TRBV10-3 and TRBJ2-7; 10 bases match TRBD2. The CDR3 sequence is 14 residues long. The junction had 7 bases not matched to a gene; V was cut back by 5 bases and J by 6 bases. The V gene's germline CDR1 is ENHRY and CDR2 SYGVKD. The CDR3 spells CAISRTSGTGEQYF. The CDR3 DNA sequence: TGTGCCATCAGTCGGACTAGCGGAACAGGCGAGCAGTACTTC.

This clonotype was observed at least ten times. CDR3 in DNA: TGTGCCAGCAGCTCTGCGACAGGGTCCTCAAACATTCAGTACTTC. Translation gives CASSSATGSSNIQYF. The rearrangement uses TRBV11-2 and TRBJ2-4; TRBD1 aligns across 7 bases. The V segment lost 4 bases and the J segment 6 bases; nucleotides outside the gene matches: 9. Germline V gene sequence: CDR1 SGHAT, CDR2 FQNNGV. The CDR3 is 15 residues long. Together with reference TRBV11-2 and TRBJ2-4, the CDR3 gives the full variable domain: EAGVAQSPRYKIIEKRQSVAFWCNPISGHATLYWYQQILGQGPKLLIQFQNNGVVDDSQLPKDRFSAERLKGVDSTLKIQPAKLEDSAVYLCASSSATGSSNIQYFGAGTRLSVL.

The chain couples TRBV5-1 to TRBJ1-1, with a tentative D call TRBD1 (6 bases). The V end was cut by 0 bases, the J end by 9 bases, with 12 bases between. Germline loops: CDR1 SGHRS, CDR2 YFSETQ. The CDR3 is made up of 13 amino acids. The CDR3 region has the DNA TGCGCCAGCAGCTTGGTCGGACAGAGTCAAGCTTTCTTT. Encoded protein: CASSLVGQSQAFF.